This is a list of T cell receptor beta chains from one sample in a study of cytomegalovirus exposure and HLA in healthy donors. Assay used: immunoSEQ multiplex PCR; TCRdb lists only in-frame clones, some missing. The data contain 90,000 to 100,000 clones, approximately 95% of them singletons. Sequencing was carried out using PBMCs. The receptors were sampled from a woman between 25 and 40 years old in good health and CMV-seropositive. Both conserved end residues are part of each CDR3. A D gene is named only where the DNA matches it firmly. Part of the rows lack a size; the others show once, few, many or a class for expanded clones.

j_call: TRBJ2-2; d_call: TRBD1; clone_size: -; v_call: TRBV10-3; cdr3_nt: TGTGCCATCAGTGCAACAGGGGACACCGGGGAGCTGTTTTTT; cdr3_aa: CAISATGDTGELFF
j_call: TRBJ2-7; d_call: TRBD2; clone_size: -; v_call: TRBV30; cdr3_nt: TGTGCCTGGGGGCCGGGGAGGGACGAGCAGTACTTC; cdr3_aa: CAWGPGRDEQYF
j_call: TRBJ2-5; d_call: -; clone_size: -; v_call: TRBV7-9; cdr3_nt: TGTGCCAGCAGCTTTGGTACAGCATACCAAGAGACCCAGTACTTC; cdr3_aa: CASSFGTAYQETQYF
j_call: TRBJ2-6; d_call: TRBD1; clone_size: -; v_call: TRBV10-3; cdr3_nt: TGTGCCATCAGCCCCAGACAGGGTGGGCCTGGGGCCAACGTCCTGACTTTC; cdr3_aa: CAISPRQGGPGANVLTF
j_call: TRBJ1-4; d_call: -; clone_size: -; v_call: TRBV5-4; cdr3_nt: TGTGCCAGCAGCTGGGGGGGGGCCGGAGCAACTAATGAAAAACTGTTTTTT; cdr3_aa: CASSWGGAGATNEKLFF
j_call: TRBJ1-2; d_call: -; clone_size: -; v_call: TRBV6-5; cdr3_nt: TGTGCCAGCAGTTCCGGACAGACATCGTATGGCTACACCTTC; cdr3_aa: CASSSGQTSYGYTF
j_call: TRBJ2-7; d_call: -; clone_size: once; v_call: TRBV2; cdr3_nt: TGTGCCAGCAGTGCACGGTACGAGCAGTACTTC; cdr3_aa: CASSARYEQYF
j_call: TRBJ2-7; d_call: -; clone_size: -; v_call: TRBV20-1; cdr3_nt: TGCAGTGCTAGAGCGGAGTACGAGCAGTACTTC; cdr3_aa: CSARAEYEQYF
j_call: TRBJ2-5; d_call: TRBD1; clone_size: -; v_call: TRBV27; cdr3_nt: TGTGCCAGCAGCTGGACAGGGGGAGAGACCCAGTACTTC; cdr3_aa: CASSWTGGETQYF
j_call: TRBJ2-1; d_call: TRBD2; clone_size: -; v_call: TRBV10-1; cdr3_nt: TGCGCCAGCAGTGAGTCGCCTAGCGGGAGCTCCTACAATGAGCAGTTCTTC; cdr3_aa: CASSESPSGSSYNEQFF
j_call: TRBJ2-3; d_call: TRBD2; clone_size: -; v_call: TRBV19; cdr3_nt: TGTGCCAGTACGATAACCGGGACTAGCGGGGGGGATACGCAGTATTTT; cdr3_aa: CASTITGTSGGDTQYF
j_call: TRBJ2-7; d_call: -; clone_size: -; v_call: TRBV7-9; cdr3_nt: TGTGCCAGCAGCTTAGTTGGGGGGTCGTGGAGCGAGCAGTACTTC; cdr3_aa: CASSLVGGSWSEQYF
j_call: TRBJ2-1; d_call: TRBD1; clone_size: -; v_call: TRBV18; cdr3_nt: TGTGCCAGCTCACTGACAGGGGATACCTACAATGAGCAGTTCTTC; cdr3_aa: CASSLTGDTYNEQFF
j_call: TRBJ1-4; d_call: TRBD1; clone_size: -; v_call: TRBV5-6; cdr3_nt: TGTGCCAGCAGCTTGAGGGTGACAGGGGGCGATGAAAAACTGTTTTTT; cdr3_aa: CASSLRVTGGDEKLFF
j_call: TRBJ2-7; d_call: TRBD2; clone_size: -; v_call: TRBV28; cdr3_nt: TGTGCCAGCACCCTGGGTGGCGGGAGGGCCGATTACGAGCAGTACTTC; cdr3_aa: CASTLGGGRADYEQYF
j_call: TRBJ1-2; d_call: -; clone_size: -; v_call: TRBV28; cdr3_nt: TGTGCCAGCCGACCCCCCCCCTGGACAGCTGACTATGGCTACACCTTC; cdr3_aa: CASRPPPWTADYGYTF
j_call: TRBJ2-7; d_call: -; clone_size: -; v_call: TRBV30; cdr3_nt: TGTGCCTGGAGCGCCGGACAGATCCTTTTCTACGAGCAGTACTTC; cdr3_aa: CAWSAGQILFYEQYF
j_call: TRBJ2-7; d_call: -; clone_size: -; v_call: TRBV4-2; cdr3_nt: TGTGCCAGCAGCCAAGAACGCGGGGTATCCTACGAGCAGTACTTC; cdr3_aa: CASSQERGVSYEQYF
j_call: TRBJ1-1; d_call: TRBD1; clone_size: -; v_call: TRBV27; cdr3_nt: TGTGCCAGCAGTTTTTTGGGGGACAGAAGTGAAGCTTTCTTT; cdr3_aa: CASSFLGDRSEAFF
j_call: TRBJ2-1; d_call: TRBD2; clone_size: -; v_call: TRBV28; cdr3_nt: TGTGCCAGCAGTAACGGACTAGCGGGAGGAGGTGAGCAGTTCTTC; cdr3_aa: CASSNGLAGGGEQFF
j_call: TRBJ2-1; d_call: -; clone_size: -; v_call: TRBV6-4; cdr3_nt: TGTGCCAGCAGCCGAGAGGGGGACTCCTACAATGAGCAGTTCTTC; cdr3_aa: CASSREGDSYNEQFF
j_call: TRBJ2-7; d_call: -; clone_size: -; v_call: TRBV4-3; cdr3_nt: TGCGCCAGCAGCCCCTCCCCTAGCTTTCCCTACGAGCAGTACTTC; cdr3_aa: CASSPSPSFPYEQYF
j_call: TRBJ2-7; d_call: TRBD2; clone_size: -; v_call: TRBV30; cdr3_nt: TGTGCCTGGAAGGCCGGGACTAGCGGTTTCTACGAGCAGTACTTC; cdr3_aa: CAWKAGTSGFYEQYF
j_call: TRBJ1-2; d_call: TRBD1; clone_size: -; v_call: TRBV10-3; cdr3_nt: TGTGCCATCAGTGACAGGACAGGGGGATTTGGCTACACCTTC; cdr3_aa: CAISDRTGGFGYTF
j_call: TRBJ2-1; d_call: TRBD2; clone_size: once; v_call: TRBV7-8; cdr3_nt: TGTGCCAGCAGCTCGCGGACTAGCGGCTCCTACAATGAGCAGTTCTTC; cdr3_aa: CASSSRTSGSYNEQFF
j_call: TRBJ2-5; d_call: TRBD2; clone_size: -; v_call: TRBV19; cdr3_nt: TGTGCCAGTAGTTCCCTCGGGGGGAAAGAGACCCAGTACTTC; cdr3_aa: CASSSLGGKETQYF
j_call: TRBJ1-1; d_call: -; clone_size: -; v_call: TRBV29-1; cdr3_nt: TGCAGCGTTCTGGGACTTTCCCGGGAGACTGAAGCTTTCTTT; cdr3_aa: CSVLGLSRETEAFF
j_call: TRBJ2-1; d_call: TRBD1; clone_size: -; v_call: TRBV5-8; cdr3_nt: TGTGCCAGCAGCTTGGGGGACAGGGTCTACAATGAGCAGTTCTTC; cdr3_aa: CASSLGDRVYNEQFF
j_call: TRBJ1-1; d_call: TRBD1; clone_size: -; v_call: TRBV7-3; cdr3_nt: TGTGCCAGCAGCTCCCTGACAGGGGCGAACACTGAAGCTTTCTTT; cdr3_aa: CASSSLTGANTEAFF
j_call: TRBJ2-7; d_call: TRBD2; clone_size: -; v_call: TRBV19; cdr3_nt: TGTGCCAGTAGTAGAGGACTAGCGGGAGGCTCGTCCTCCAACGAGCAGTACTTC; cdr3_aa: CASSRGLAGGSSSNEQYF
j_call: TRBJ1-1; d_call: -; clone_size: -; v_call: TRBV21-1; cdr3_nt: TGTGCCAGCAGCAAAATTCCCCGGGGAGGGCCCCTCACTGAAGCTTTCTTT; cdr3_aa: CASSKIPRGGPLTEAFF
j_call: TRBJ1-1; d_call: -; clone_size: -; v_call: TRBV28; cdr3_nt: TGTGCCAGCCGCCAGTATTTTTACACTGAAGCTTTCTTT; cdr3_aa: CASRQYFYTEAFF